The 24 T cell receptor beta chains presented below share a single source sample, sequenced in a study of cytomegalovirus exposure and HLA in healthy donors. PCR amplification relied on 60 Vbeta primers (plus 13 Jbeta primers). Sequencing was performed with immunoSEQ multiplex PCR; in TCRdb, only in-frame clones are kept and a portion is missing. The data contain 130,000 to 150,000 clones, approximately 83% of them singletons. Material for sequencing was PBMCs. These receptors all come from a man aged 35 to 55 in good health and CMV-seropositive.

The rearrangement joins TRBV7-3 to TRBJ1-5, with TRBD1 identical over 9 bases. The CDR3 consists of 16 residues. V lost 5 bases, J lost 3 bases, and 8 bases stayed unmatched. Germline lookup yields CDR1 SGHTA and CDR2 FQGTGA. CDR3: CASSPGTGKYNQPQHF. CDR3 coding DNA: TGTGCCAGCAGCCCCGGGACAGGGAAGTACAATCAGCCCCAGCATTTT.

The chain uses TRBV5-1 and TRBJ2-1, with D possibly TRBD2 on 7 matching bases. V lost 1 base, J lost 7 bases, and 12 bases lay in between. The germline CDR1 and CDR2 sequences are SGHRS and YFSETQ. The CDR3 consists of 14 residues. This chain's CDR3 is CASSLTQGGNEQFF. In DNA form, the CDR3 reads TGCGCCAGCAGCTTGACACAGGGAGGGAATGAGCAGTTCTTC.

The V gene is TRBV6-1, the J gene TRBJ1-1, with D tentatively TRBD1 (6 bases). Germline CDR1 MNHNS, CDR2 SASEGT. V lost 5 bases and J 5 bases, leaving 15 bases between the germline ends. There are 14 residues in the CDR3. This CDR3 is CASSYQGIGTEAFF. Here the CDR3 DNA reads TGTGCCAGCAGTTATCAGGGGATAGGTACTGAAGCTTTCTTT.

This chain uses TRBV7-9 with TRBJ2-7; 7 positions match TRBD1. CDR3 length: 13 amino acids. V lost 3 bases and J lost 3; bases outside the gene matches: 2. CDR1 SEHNR and CDR2 FQNEAQ come from the germline V gene (reference sequence). CDR3: CASSFQGVYEQYF. CDR3 bases: TGTGCCAGCAGCTTTCAGGGGGTCTACGAGCAGTACTTC.

The chain joins TRBV11-1 to TRBJ2-7, with 10 bases matching TRBD2. Germline V gene sequence: CDR1 SGHAT, CDR2 FQDESV (reference sequence). This CDR3 has 14 amino acids. The ends lost 4 bases at V and 3 bases at J; junction bases unmatched: 3. The CDR3 nucleotides are TGTGCCAGCAGCTGGACTAGCGGTATCTACGAGCAGTACTTC. Its protein product is CASSWTSGIYEQYF. The whole variable domain, remainder taken from reference TRBV11-1 and TRBJ2-7, is EAEVAQSPRYKITEKSQAVAFWCDPISGHATLYWYRQILGQGPELLVQFQDESVVDDSQLPKDRFSAERLKGVDSTLKIQPAELGDSAMYLCASSWTSGIYEQYFGPGTRLTVT.

This clone was seen only a few times. This rearrangement joins TRBV27 to TRBJ2-2; tentatively, D is TRBD1 (6 bases). CDR3 length: 15 residues. The ends were cut back, 3 bases at V and 0 bases at J, with 8 bases in the middle. CDR1 and CDR2 from the germline V gene are MNHEY and SMNVEV (reference sequence). CDR3 sequence (DNA): TGTGCCAGCAGTTTTGACAGGCCGAACACCGGGGAGCTGTTTTTT. It is translated as CASSFDRPNTGELFF.

Concerning this clone itself: The junction shows a germline mismatch at one end, possibly a read error. The V gene is TRBV7-9, the J gene TRBJ2-2; 8 bases line up with TRBD2. This CDR3 contains 15 residues. From germline, CDR1 is SEHNR and CDR2 FQNEAQ (reference sequence). CDR3 protein: CSSSSKGLGAGELFF. The CDR3 nucleotides are TGTTCCAGCAGCTCCAAGGGACTAGGAGCCGGGGAGCTGTTTTTT.

V is TRBV5-1 and J is TRBJ1-1; 9 positions match TRBD1. The CDR3 consists of 15 residues. Trimming removed 0 bases from V and 3 bases from J; junction bases left unmatched: 3. Germline V gives CDR1 SGHRS, CDR2 YFSETQ. CDR3 region: CASSLEGQGHTEAFF. DNA for the CDR3: TGCGCCAGCAGCTTGGAAGGACAGGGGCACACTGAAGCTTTCTTT.

The genes are TRBV11-2 and TRBJ2-7; a possible D gene is TRBD2 (5 bases). This CDR3 contains 16 residues. The V and J ends lost 2 bases and 4 bases respectively, with 18 bases between them. Germline CDR1 and CDR2: SGHAT and FQNNGV. DNA of the CDR3: TGTGCCAGCAGCTTACAATACGGGGTCGGAGTGTACGAGCAGTACTTC. It is translated as CASSLQYGVGVYEQYF.

In DNA form, the CDR3 reads TGTGCCTGGTCTCTATCCGGGACAGGGGGTGAGGGCTACACCTTC. Translating it yields CAWSLSGTGGEGYTF. The genes are TRBV30 and TRBJ1-2; 11 positions agree with TRBD1. There are 15 residues in the CDR3. The germline gives CDR1 GTSNPN, CDR2 SVGIG (reference sequence). V lost 5 bases, J lost 8 bases, and 13 bases stayed unmatched.

The chain couples TRBV5-1 to TRBJ2-1; D perhaps matches TRBD2 (5 bases). V lost 0 bases, J lost 8 bases, and 12 bases lay in between. Germline CDR1 reads SGHRS; CDR2 reads YFSETQ. This CDR3 is 14 amino acids long. CDR3 sequence reads: CASSLGGPEDEQFF. The CDR3 DNA reads TGCGCCAGCAGCTTGGGCGGTCCGGAGGATGAGCAGTTCTTC. Full variable domain (missing parts from reference TRBV5-1 and TRBJ2-1): KAGVTQTPRYLIKTRGQQVTLSCSPISGHRSVSWYQQTPGQGLQFLFEYFSETQRNKGNFPGRFSGRQFSNSRSEMNVSTLELGDSALYLCASSLGGPEDEQFFGPGTRLTVL.

The chain links TRBV6-5 to TRBJ2-3; TRBD2 agrees at 9 bases. Germline values: CDR1 MNHEY, CDR2 SVGAGI. This CDR3 has 15 residues. The V and J ends lost 2 bases and 5 bases, in that order; junction bases with no gene match: 5. CDR3 nucleotides: TGTGCCAGCAGTTACGGCGGCGGGGGGGTAGATACGCAGTATTTT. Its protein is CASSYGGGGVDTQYF.

The chain carries TRBV4-1 and TRBJ2-7; D possibly corresponds to TRBD2 (5 bases). The CDR3 is 16 residues long. V shed 4 bases and J shed 0 bases, with 16 bases lying between them. Germline CDR1 and CDR2: MGHRA and YSYEKL. The CDR3 coding sequence is TGCGCCAGCAGCCTTGCGCTAGCCGACCCCTCCTACGAGCAGTACTTC. It codes for CASSLALADPSYEQYF.

V is TRBV19 and J is TRBJ1-3; the D gene is possibly TRBD1 (6 bases). CDR1 LNHDA and CDR2 SQIVND come from the germline V gene (reference sequence). Trimming shortened V by 6 bases and J by 8 bases, and 20 bases separated the two germline ends. The CDR3 length is 15 residues. Here the CDR3 DNA reads TGTGCCAGTAGCCCTGCGACAGTCTCAGGGGACACCATATATTTT. This translates into CASSPATVSGDTIYF.

The genes are TRBV4-3 and TRBJ2-6, with D maybe TRBD1 (5 bases). This CDR3 has 13 residues. Germline CDR1 and CDR2: LGHNA and YSLEER. V lost 8 bases and J lost 0, with 5 bases in between. The CDR3 protein is CASGHSGANVLTF. The CDR3, as DNA: TGCGCCAGCGGACACTCTGGGGCCAACGTCCTGACTTTC.

This clone came up a few times. The V and J genes are TRBV2 and TRBJ1-1; maybe TRBD1 (5 bases). The CDR3 is 14 amino acids. Germline V lookup: CDR1 SNHLY, CDR2 FYNNEI. The V end lost 4 bases, the J end lost 6 bases, and 15 bases lay between the germline ends. CDR3 loop: CASSGLRGIAEAFF. As DNA, the CDR3 is TGTGCCAGCAGTGGCCTAAGGGGCATCGCTGAAGCTTTCTTT.

This chain links TRBV6-5 with TRBJ1-5; tentatively, D is TRBD1 (5 bases). This CDR3 comprises 15 residues. V lost 5 bases and J lost 0, with 11 bases in between. The V gene's germline CDR1 is MNHEY and CDR2 SVGAGI. This CDR3 is CASSPAGLSNQPQHF. The CDR3 nucleotides read TGTGCCAGCAGTCCCGCAGGGCTTAGCAATCAGCCCCAGCATTTT.

This chain joins TRBV4-3 and TRBJ2-1; maybe TRBD1 (5 bases). This CDR3 contains 16 residues. V was trimmed by 0 bases and J by 0 bases, leaving 9 bases between them. The V gene's germline CDR1 is LGHNA and CDR2 YSLEER. DNA of the CDR3: TGCGCCAGCAGCCAAGATCACAGGAGCTCCTACAATGAGCAGTTCTTC. Translation: CASSQDHRSSYNEQFF.

This chain joins TRBV4-3 and TRBJ2-6; D gene unclear. The V end was cut by 3 bases, the J end by 0 bases, with 9 bases between. The CDR3 spans 16 residues. Per the germline V gene, CDR1 is LGHNA and CDR2 is YSLEER. The CDR3 region is CASSHQLSSGANVLTF. CDR3 nucleotides: TGCGCCAGCAGCCACCAACTGAGCTCTGGGGCCAACGTCCTGACTTTC.

The chain is built from TRBV19 and TRBJ2-1; 12 bases are shared with TRBD2. The CDR3 is made up of 15 amino acids. Looked up from germline, CDR1 is LNHDA and CDR2 is SQIVND (reference sequence). V lost 8 bases to trimming and J lost 5 bases; unmatched junction nucleotides: 7. DNA for the CDR3: TGTGCCAGTGGGGGACTAGCGGGCTTTAACAATGAGCAGTTCTTC. Translating it yields CASGGLAGFNNEQFF.

This clone was recorded a few times. The chain links TRBV5-1 to TRBJ2-5; 9 bases agree with TRBD1. CDR3 length: 15 residues. Germline loops: CDR1 SGHRS, CDR2 YFSETQ. The trim removed 5 bases at V and 4 bases at J, leaving 9 bases unmatched. The CDR3 is CASRLRDRVSETQYF. The CDR3 coding sequence is TGCGCCAGCAGATTACGGGACAGGGTGTCAGAGACCCAGTACTTC. The full variable domain, rest sourced from reference TRBV5-1 and TRBJ2-5, is KAGVTQTPRYLIKTRGQQVTLSCSPISGHRSVSWYQQTPGQGLQFLFEYFSETQRNKGNFPGRFSGRQFSNSRSEMNVSTLELGDSALYLCASRLRDRVSETQYFGPGTRLLVL.

The V and J genes are TRBV7-3 and TRBJ2-7; 7 nucleotides line up with TRBD2. Germline loops: CDR1 SGHTA, CDR2 FQGTGA. This CDR3 is built from 15 residues. V lost 5 bases, J lost 3 bases, and 10 bases stayed unmatched. The chain's CDR3 is CASSTHGGGFYEQYF. CDR3 nucleotide sequence: TGTGCCAGCAGCACGCATGGCGGGGGATTCTACGAGCAGTACTTC.

The genes are TRBV5-1 and TRBJ2-1; 9 bases line up with TRBD1. In germline, CDR1 is SGHRS, CDR2 YFSETQ. Trimming at V came to 3 bases and at J to 9 bases, leaving 13 bases not matched to a gene. The CDR3 extends over 16 amino acids. CDR3 DNA: TGCGCCAGCAGCTCACAGGGACAGGGAGGAAGTAGTGAGCAGTTCTTC. It is translated as CASSSQGQGGSSEQFF.

This chain uses TRBV2 with TRBJ1-2; 8 bases match TRBD1. Germline trimming cut 2 bases from V and 6 bases from J; bases unmatched to any gene: 11. Per the germline V gene, CDR1 is SNHLY and CDR2 is FYNNEI. The CDR3 totals 16 residues. As DNA, the CDR3 is TGTGCCAGCAGTGAACTCGGGGGACAGGTTGGGAATGGCTACACCTTC. It specifies CASSELGGQVGNGYTF.